This T cell receptor beta chain was documented in a study of OX40 agonist ivuxolimab in advanced cancers. Regarding the study as a whole: Dose levels from 0.1 to 3.0 mg/kg saw CD4+ and CD8+ blood T cells expand clonally by week 6.

A remark on this clone: The antigen is not known.

Trimming left V 2 bases short and J 11 bases short, with 9 bases between. This CDR3 is built from 11 residues. Germline CDR1 is MDHEN and CDR2 is SYDVKM. Sequencing was performed with immunoSEQ multiplex PCR; in TCRdb, only in-frame clones are kept and a portion is missing. The sample holds some 100,000 clones, 94% seen once. This chain uses TRBV28 with TRBJ1-1; D is unresolved. This receptor was identified in an adult with an advanced solid tumor such as melanoma, head and neck, liver or kidney cancer. The source material was CD4+ or CD8+ T cells sorted from blood, sampled in a trial of the OX40 agonist ivuxolimab. This CDR3 reads CASSLMGSAFF. In DNA form, the CDR3 reads TGTGCCAGCAGTTTAATGGGGTCCGCTTTCTTT. Full variable domain (remainder filled in from reference TRBV28 and TRBJ1-1): DVKVTQSSRYLVKRTGEKVFLECVQDMDHENMFWYRQDPGLGLRLIYFSYDVKMKEKGDIPEGYSVSREKKERFSLILESASTNQTSMYLCASSLMGSAFFGQGTRLTVV.